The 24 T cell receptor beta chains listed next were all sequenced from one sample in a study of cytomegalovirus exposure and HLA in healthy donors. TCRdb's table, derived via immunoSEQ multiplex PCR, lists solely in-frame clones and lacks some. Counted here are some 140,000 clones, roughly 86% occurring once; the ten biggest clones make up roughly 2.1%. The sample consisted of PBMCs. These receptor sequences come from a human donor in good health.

The CDR3 loop reads CASRRQSSTDTQYF. As DNA, the CDR3 is TGTGCCAGCCGGCGACAGTCCTCCACAGATACGCAGTATTTT. The rearrangement joins TRBV5-6 to TRBJ2-3; a possible D gene is TRBD1 (5 bases). Trimming cost V 7 bases and J 2 bases, with 14 bases left between them. Germline V gene sequence: CDR1 SGHDT, CDR2 YYEEEE. The CDR3 extends over 14 amino acids.

The CDR3 sequence: CASSEYGVDEQYF. CDR3 bases: TGTGCCAGCAGTGAATACGGGGTCGACGAGCAGTACTTC. The chain links TRBV25-1 to TRBJ2-7, with a tentative D call TRBD2 (5 bases). The CDR3 has 13 amino acids. Deletions cut 0 bases from V and 5 bases from J, with 8 bases between. Germline V gene lookup returns CDR1 MGHDK and CDR2 SYGVNS.

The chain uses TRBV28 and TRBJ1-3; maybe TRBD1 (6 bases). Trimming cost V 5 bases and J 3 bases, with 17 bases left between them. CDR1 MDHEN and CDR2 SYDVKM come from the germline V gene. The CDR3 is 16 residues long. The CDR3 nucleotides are TGTGCCAGCAGTGGCGGGGGGGGCTTCTTTGGAAACACCATATATTTT. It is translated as CASSGGGGFFGNTIYF.

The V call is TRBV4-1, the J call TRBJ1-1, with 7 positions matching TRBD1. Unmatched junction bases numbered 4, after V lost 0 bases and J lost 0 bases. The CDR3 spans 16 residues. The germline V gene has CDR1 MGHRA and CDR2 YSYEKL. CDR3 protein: CASSQDPTGMNTEAFF. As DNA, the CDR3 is TGCGCCAGCAGCCAAGACCCGACAGGGATGAACACTGAAGCTTTCTTT.

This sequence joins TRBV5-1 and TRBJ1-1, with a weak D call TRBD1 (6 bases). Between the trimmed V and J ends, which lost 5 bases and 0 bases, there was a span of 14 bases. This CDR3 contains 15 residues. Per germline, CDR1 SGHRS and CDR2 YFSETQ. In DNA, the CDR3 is TGCGCCAGCAGGAGGTACAGGGTCATGAACACTGAAGCTTTCTTT. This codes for CASRRYRVMNTEAFF.

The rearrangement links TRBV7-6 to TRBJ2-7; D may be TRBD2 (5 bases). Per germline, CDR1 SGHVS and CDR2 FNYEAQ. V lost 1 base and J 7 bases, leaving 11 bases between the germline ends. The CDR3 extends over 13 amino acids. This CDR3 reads CASSLGGSSEQYF. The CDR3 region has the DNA TGTGCCAGCAGCTTAGGAGGGTCTTCGGAGCAGTACTTC.

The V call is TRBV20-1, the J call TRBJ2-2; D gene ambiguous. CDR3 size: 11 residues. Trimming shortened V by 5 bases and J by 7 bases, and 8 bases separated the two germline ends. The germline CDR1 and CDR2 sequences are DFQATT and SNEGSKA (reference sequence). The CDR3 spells CSASRGGELFF. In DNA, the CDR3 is TGCAGTGCTTCCCGCGGCGGGGAGCTGTTTTTT.

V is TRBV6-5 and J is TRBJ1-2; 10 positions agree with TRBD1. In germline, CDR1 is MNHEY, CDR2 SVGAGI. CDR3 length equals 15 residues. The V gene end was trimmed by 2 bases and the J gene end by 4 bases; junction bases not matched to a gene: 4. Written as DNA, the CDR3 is TGTGCCAGCAGTTACGCCGGGACAGGGGTCTATGGCTACACCTTC. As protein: CASSYAGTGVYGYTF.

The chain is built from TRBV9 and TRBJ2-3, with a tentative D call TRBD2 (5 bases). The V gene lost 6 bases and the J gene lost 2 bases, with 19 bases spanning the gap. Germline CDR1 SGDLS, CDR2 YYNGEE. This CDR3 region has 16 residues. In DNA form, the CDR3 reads TGTGCCAGCAAGAGAGACGGAGGAACCAACACAGATACGCAGTATTTT. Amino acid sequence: CASKRDGGTNTDTQYF.

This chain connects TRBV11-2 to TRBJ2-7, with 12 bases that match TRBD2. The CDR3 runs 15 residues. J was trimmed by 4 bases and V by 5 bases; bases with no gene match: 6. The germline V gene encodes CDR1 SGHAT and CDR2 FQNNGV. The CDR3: CASSAGLAGPYEQYF. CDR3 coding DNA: TGTGCCAGCAGCGCCGGACTAGCGGGACCTTACGAGCAGTACTTC.

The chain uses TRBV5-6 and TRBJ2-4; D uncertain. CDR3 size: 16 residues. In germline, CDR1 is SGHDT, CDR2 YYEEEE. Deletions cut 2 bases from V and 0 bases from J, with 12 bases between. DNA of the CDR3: TGTGCCAGCAGCTTCCGGCAGCGACTAGCCAAAAACATTCAGTACTTC. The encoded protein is CASSFRQRLAKNIQYF.

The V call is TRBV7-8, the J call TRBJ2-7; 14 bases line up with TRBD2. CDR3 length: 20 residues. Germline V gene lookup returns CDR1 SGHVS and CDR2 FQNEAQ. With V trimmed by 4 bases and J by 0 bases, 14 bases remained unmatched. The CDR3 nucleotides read TGTGCCAGCAGCTCGAGGACCGGGACTAGCGGGAGACCGTTCTCCTACGAGCAGTACTTC. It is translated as CASSSRTGTSGRPFSYEQYF.

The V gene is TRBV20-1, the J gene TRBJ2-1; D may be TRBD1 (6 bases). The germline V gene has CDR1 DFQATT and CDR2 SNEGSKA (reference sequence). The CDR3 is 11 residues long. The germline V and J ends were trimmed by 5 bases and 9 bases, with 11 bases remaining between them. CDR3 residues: CSASQGIEQFF. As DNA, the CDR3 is TGCAGTGCTTCACAGGGAATTGAGCAGTTCTTC.

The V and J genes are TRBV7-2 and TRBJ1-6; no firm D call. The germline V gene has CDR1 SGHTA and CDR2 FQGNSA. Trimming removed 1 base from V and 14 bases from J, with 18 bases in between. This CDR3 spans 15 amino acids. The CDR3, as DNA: TGTGCCAGCAGCTTAGTCGGCGGGTTGGCGGCCTCCCTCCACTTT. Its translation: CASSLVGGLAASLHF.

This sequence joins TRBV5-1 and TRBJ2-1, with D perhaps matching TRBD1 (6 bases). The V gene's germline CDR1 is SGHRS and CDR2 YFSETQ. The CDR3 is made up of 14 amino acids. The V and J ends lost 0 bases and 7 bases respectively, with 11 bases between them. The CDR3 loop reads CASSLVDRKNEQFF. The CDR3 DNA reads TGCGCCAGCAGCTTGGTCGACAGGAAGAATGAGCAGTTCTTC.

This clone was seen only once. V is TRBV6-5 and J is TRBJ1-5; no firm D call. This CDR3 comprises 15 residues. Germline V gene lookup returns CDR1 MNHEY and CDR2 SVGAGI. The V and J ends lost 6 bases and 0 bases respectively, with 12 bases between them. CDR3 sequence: CASSHGGLSNQPQHF. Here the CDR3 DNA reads TGTGCCAGCAGCCACGGAGGGCTTAGCAATCAGCCCCAGCATTTT.

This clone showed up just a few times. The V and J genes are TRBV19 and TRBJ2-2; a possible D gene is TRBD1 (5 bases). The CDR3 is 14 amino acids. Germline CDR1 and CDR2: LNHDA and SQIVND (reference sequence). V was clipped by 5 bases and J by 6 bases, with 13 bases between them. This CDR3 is CASSPSGASGELFF. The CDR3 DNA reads TGTGCCAGTAGTCCCAGTGGGGCGTCCGGGGAGCTGTTTTTT.

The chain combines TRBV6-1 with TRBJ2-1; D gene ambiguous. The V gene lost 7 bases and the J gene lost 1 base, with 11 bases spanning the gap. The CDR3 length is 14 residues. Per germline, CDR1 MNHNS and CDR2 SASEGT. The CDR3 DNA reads TGTGCCAGCACCCCGTGGCGGTCCTACAATGAGCAGTTCTTC. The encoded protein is CASTPWRSYNEQFF.

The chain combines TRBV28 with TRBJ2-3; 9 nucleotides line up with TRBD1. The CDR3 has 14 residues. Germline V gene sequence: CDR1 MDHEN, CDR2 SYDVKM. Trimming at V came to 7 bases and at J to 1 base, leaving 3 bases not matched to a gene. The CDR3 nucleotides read TGTGCCAGCAACCGGGACAGGGGCACAGATACGCAGTATTTT. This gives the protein CASNRDRGTDTQYF. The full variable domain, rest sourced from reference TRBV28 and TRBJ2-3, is DVKVTQSSRYLVKRTGEKVFLECVQDMDHENMFWYRQDPGLGLRLIYFSYDVKMKEKGDIPEGYSVSREKKERFSLILESASTNQTSMYLCASNRDRGTDTQYFGPGTRLTVL.

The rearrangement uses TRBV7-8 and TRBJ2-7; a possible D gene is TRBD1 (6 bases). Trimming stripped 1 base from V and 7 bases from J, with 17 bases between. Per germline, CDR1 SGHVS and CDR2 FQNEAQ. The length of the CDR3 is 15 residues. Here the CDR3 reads CASSLVARMRGEQYF. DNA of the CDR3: TGTGCCAGCAGCTTAGTAGCCAGAATGAGGGGGGAGCAGTACTTC.

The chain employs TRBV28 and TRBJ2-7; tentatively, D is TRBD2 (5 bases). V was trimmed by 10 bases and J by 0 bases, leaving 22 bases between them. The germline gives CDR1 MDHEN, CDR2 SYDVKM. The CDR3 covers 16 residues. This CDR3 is CATDATLGGSSYEQYF. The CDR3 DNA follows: TGTGCCACCGACGCTACCTTAGGAGGTTCCTCCTACGAGCAGTACTTC.

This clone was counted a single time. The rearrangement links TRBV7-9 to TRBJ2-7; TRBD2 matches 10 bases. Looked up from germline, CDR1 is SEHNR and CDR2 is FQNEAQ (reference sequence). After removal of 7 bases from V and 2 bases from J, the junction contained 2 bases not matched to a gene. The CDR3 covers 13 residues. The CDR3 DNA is TGTGCCAGCACACTAGCGGGAACCTACGAGCAGTACTTC. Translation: CASTLAGTYEQYF.

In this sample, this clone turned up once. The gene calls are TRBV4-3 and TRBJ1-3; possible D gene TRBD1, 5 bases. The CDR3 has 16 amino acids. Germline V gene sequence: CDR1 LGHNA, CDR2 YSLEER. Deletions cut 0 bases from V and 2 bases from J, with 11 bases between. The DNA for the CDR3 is TGCGCCAGCAGCCAAGACGTTGTCAGGGCTGGAAACACCATATATTTT. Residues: CASSQDVVRAGNTIYF.

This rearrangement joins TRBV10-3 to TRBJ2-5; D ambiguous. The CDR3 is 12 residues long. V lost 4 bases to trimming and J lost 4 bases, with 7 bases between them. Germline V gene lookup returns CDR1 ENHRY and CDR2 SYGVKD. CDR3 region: CAISVSGETQYF. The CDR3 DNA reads TGTGCCATCAGTGTTAGTGGAGAGACCCAGTACTTC.